The source of this T cell receptor (beta chain) is a study of blood T cell repertoires in COVID-19. Study-wide background: Sources were T cells, B-cell-depleted T cells, or PBMCs; the material itself was cDNA or gDNA.

The assay was immunoSEQ multiplex PCR, and TCRdb's table has in-frame clones only and misses some. Here the sample spans 120,000 or so clones, approximately 80% being singletons. The origin of this receptor is a woman aged 50 to 65 with acute or convalescent COVID-19. Sequenced material: peripheral blood.

CDR3 protein: CAPEGGGALEQYF. CDR3 in DNA: TGTGCCCCCGAGGGCGGGGGGGCTCTCGAGCAGTACTTC. The V and J genes are TRBV12-3 or TRBV12-4 and TRBJ2-7, with 9 bases aligning to TRBD2. V was pared by 11 bases and J by 6 bases, with 11 bases of the junction left unmatched. This CDR3 has 13 residues.